One and the same sample provided the 31 T cell receptor beta chains below, sequenced in a study of regulatory T cells in long-lasting Graves disease. As to time point: newly diagnosed GD, antithyroid drugs for less than 3 months. PBMC RNA was the source of the TCR library. Arm-PCR of CDR3 regions with iRepertoire HTBI primers generated TCR beta libraries. TCRdb independently ran MiXCR on the multiplex PCR reads; one entry per CDR3 protein. The table records about 610,000 distinct CDR3 sequences, around 15% of them present only once. The same data also contributed to another study, on T cells in Graves' hyperthyroidism and ophthalmopathy.

The sample consisted of peripheral blood mononuclear cells (PBMCs), taken at new diagnosis, from a patient treated with antithyroid drugs. These receptors were collected from a man younger than 30 with Graves disease.

The V call is TRBV15, the J call TRBJ1-2; D possibly corresponds to TRBD1 (6 bases). Germline V gene sequence: CDR1 LNHNV, CDR2 YYDKDF (reference sequence). The CDR3 has 16 residues. Trimming removed 4 bases from V and 4 bases from J, with 19 bases in between. The CDR3 region is CATSTSRTADFYGYTF. CDR3 coding DNA: TGTGCCACCAGCACATCTCGGACAGCCGACTTCTATGGCTACACCTTC.

In the case of this clonotype: One end of the junction does not line up with germline, which may come from a read error. The CDR3 spells CASSSTGISGRSSHNEQFF. The DNA of the CDR3 is TGTGCCAGCAGCTCCACAGGGATTAGCGGGAGGAGCTCCCACAATGAGCAGTTCTTC. The chain links TRBV13 to TRBJ2-1; 10 nucleotides line up with TRBD2. The CDR3 totals 19 residues. CDR1 PRHDT and CDR2 FYEKMQ come from the germline V gene (reference sequence).

Here the CDR3 reads CASSARDRGFGEQFF. The CDR3 bases are TGTGCCAGCAGTGCCCGGGACAGGGGGTTCGGTGAGCAGTTCTTC. The chain uses TRBV12-3 or TRBV12-4 and TRBJ2-1; 11 bases align to TRBD1. The ends lost 5 bases at V and 9 bases at J; junction bases unmatched: 9. The CDR3 has 15 residues.

The chain has TRBV6-2 or TRBV6-3 and TRBJ1-6; unclear D gene. Germline CDR1 MNHEY, CDR2 SVGEGT. This CDR3 comprises 14 residues. Trimming left V 8 bases short and J 7 bases short, with 15 bases between. The CDR3 DNA sequence: TGTGCCAGCGGCTTGCGGCAGAACAATTCACCCCTCCACTTT. It is translated as CASGLRQNNSPLHF.

The table lists this clonotype with many counts. The chain recombines TRBV12-3 or TRBV12-4 with TRBJ1-1, with D maybe TRBD1 (5 bases). CDR3 length equals 13 residues. The V gene lost 6 bases and the J gene lost 0 bases, with 8 bases spanning the gap. The CDR3 here is CASRMTVNTEAFF. DNA of the CDR3: TGTGCCAGCAGAATGACAGTGAACACTGAAGCTTTCTTT.

This clonotype was counted many times. The chain employs TRBV5-4 and TRBJ2-1; 7 bases line up with TRBD2. This CDR3 comprises 15 residues. Looked up from germline, CDR1 is SGHNT and CDR2 is YYREEE (reference sequence). Germline trimming cut 0 bases from V and 6 bases from J; bases unmatched to any gene: 6. This CDR3 is CASSLEREAGNEQFF. CDR3 DNA: TGTGCCAGCAGCTTGGAACGGGAGGCCGGCAATGAGCAGTTCTTC. The entire variable domain, with the rest obtained from reference TRBV5-4 and TRBJ2-1, is as follows: ETGVTQSPTHLIKTRGQQVTLRCSSQSGHNTVSWYQQALGQGPQFIFQYYREEENGRGNFPPRFSGLQFPNYSSELNVNALELDDSALYLCASSLEREAGNEQFFGPGTRLTVL.

The chain carries TRBV20-1 and TRBJ1-2; a possible D gene is TRBD1 (6 bases). Between the trimmed V and J ends, which lost 3 bases and 0 bases, there was a span of 14 bases. The germline gives CDR1 DFQATT, CDR2 SNEGSKA (reference sequence). This CDR3 has 15 amino acids. The CDR3 DNA reads as TGCAGTGCTAGGGACCCGGGGGGCTCTAACTATGGCTACACCTTC. Protein: CSARDPGGSNYGYTF.

This clonotype was counted only a few times. The chain combines TRBV11-2 with TRBJ2-7; 13 bases match TRBD2. V gave up 5 bases and J gave up 7 bases; unmatched junction bases: 17. This CDR3 region has 18 residues. Germline V gene data show CDR1 as SGHAT and CDR2 as FQNNGV. The CDR3 region has the DNA TGTGCCAGCAGCCAACGAACCGTACTAGCGGGAGGGACTGAGGAGCAGTACTTC. It is translated as CASSQRTVLAGGTEEQYF.

The chain couples TRBV12-3 or TRBV12-4 to TRBJ1-5; 7 bases are a match to TRBD1. V trimming: 5 bases; J trimming: 6 bases; junction bases outside the gene matches: 7. The CDR3 length is 14 residues. As DNA, the CDR3 is TGTGCCAGCAGTCACGACAGGGTTGGTCAGCCCCAGCATTTT. As protein: CASSHDRVGQPQHF.

This clonotype was seen more than once but under ten times. CDR3 amino acids: CSARHTLGNTIYF. The CDR3 DNA follows: TGCAGTGCTAGACACACTCTTGGAAACACCATATATTTT. The chain uses TRBV20-1 and TRBJ1-3; no clear D gene. This CDR3 region has 13 residues. Trimming stripped 2 bases from V and 3 bases from J, with 8 bases between. The germline V gene has CDR1 DFQATT and CDR2 SNEGSKA (reference sequence).

There are a few counts of this clonotype. The chain employs TRBV28 and TRBJ1-4; TRBD1 matches 10 bases. V lost 4 bases, J lost 10 bases, and 6 bases stayed unmatched. This CDR3 contains 14 residues. Germline values: CDR1 MDHEN, CDR2 SYDVKM. CDR3 loop: CASSSGQGEGKLFF. DNA of the CDR3: TGTGCCAGCAGTTCAGGACAGGGGGAGGGAAAACTGTTTTTT.

This clonotype was recorded at least ten times. The chain is built from TRBV13 and TRBJ2-3, with a possible D match to TRBD2 (5 bases). The germline CDR1 and CDR2 sequences are PRHDT and FYEKMQ (reference sequence). Trimming stripped 5 bases from V and 0 bases from J, with 18 bases between. The CDR3 has 17 residues. CDR3 DNA: TGTGCCAGCAGCCAAGCTAGCTCAGCGGCTAGCACAGATACGCAGTATTTT. Translated: CASSQASSAASTDTQYF.

This sequence joins TRBV12-3 or TRBV12-4 and TRBJ2-7, with D possibly TRBD1 on 5 matching bases. V lost 3 bases and J 5 bases, leaving 17 bases between the germline ends. The CDR3 loop spans 15 amino acids. The CDR3 bases are TGTGCCAGCAGTTTTGCCGGTAGGGGCGCCGACGAGCAGTACTTC. Amino acid sequence: CASSFAGRGADEQYF.

The genes are TRBV20-1 and TRBJ2-5; D ambiguous. This CDR3 is 10 amino acids long. The V and J ends lost 3 bases and 4 bases respectively, with 3 bases between them. The germline gives CDR1 DFQATT, CDR2 SNEGSKA (reference sequence). CDR3 nucleotides: TGCAGTGCTAGCGCAGAGACCCAGTACTTC. This translates into CSASAETQYF.

This clonotype was seen at least ten times. The chain has TRBV12-3 or TRBV12-4 and TRBJ1-2, with 8 bases fitting TRBD1. V shed 5 bases, J shed 3 bases, and the junction held 5 bases outside the gene matches. This CDR3 comprises 14 residues. The CDR3 loop reads CASSPTTGDYGYTF. Written as DNA, the CDR3 is TGTGCCAGCAGTCCAACGACAGGGGACTATGGCTACACCTTC.

This chain connects TRBV20-1 to TRBJ2-6; 7 bases map to TRBD1. Per the germline V gene, CDR1 is DFQATT and CDR2 is SNEGSKA (reference sequence). The CDR3 totals 16 residues. CDR3: CRSSDRVVAGANVLTF. The DNA for the CDR3 is TGCAGATCCTCCGACAGGGTAGTAGCTGGGGCCAACGTCCTGACTTTC.

Worth noting for this clonotype: This may arise from a read error, as a much more abundant clone is one base away. This chain joins TRBV6-1 and TRBJ2-2, with TRBD1 as a possible D gene (5 bases). The germline gives CDR1 MNHNS, CDR2 SASEGT. With 3 bases removed from V and 4 bases from J, the gap between germline ends came to 15 bases. This CDR3 is built from 16 residues. CDR3 sequence reads: CASSDFRRTITGELFF. DNA of the CDR3: TGTGCCAGCAGTGACTTTCGCAGGACAATCACCGGGGAGCTGTTTTTT.

The CDR3 sequence: CSASPGTYNSPLHF. As DNA, the CDR3 is TGCAGTGCTAGCCCCGGGACCTATAATTCACCCCTCCACTTT. This chain uses TRBV20-1 with TRBJ1-6; D uncertain. Trimming left V 3 bases short and J 2 bases short, with 8 bases between. Germline V gives CDR1 DFQATT, CDR2 SNEGSKA (reference sequence). This CDR3 is built from 14 residues.

At least ten counts were recorded for this clonotype. The genes are TRBV6-1 and TRBJ1-6, with D unresolved. Germline V gene data show CDR1 as MNHNS and CDR2 as SASEGT. The germline V and J ends were trimmed by 2 bases and 7 bases, with 6 bases remaining between them. The CDR3 extends over 13 amino acids. This CDR3 reads CASSERQNSPLHF. As DNA, the CDR3 is TGTGCCAGCAGTGAACGGCAGAATTCACCCCTCCACTTT.

The chain employs TRBV12-3 or TRBV12-4 and TRBJ2-1; 12 bases agree with TRBD2. CDR3 length: 15 residues. V was clipped by 3 bases and J by 9 bases; unmatched bases: 6. The CDR3 DNA reads TGTGCCAGCAGTTTGACTAGCGGGAGTTCAGGTGAGCAGTTCTTC. The encoded protein is CASSLTSGSSGEQFF.

This clonotype was seen once. The chain has TRBV20-1 and TRBJ2-1; 12 bases map to TRBD2. The V and J ends lost 0 bases and 6 bases, in that order; junction bases with no gene match: 3. Germline V CDR1 and CDR2: DFQATT, SNEGSKA (reference sequence). The CDR3 is 15 amino acids. The CDR3 loop is CSAREGLAGRNEQFF. Written as DNA, the CDR3 is TGCAGTGCTAGAGAGGGACTAGCGGGCCGCAATGAGCAGTTCTTC.

The chain links TRBV9 to TRBJ2-3; D may be TRBD2 (6 bases). This CDR3 contains 16 residues. The germline V gene has CDR1 SGDLS and CDR2 YYNGEE. Deletions cut 2 bases from V and 3 bases from J, with 16 bases between. As DNA, the CDR3 is TGTGCCAGCAGCGTTGGAGGGACCGCCGGGACAGATACGCAGTATTTT. The encoded protein is CASSVGGTAGTDTQYF. Combining the CDR3 with reference TRBV9 and TRBJ2-3 gives the whole variable domain DSGVTQTPKHLITATGQRVTLRCSPRSGDLSVYWYQQSLDQGLQFLIQYYNGEERAKGNILERFSAQQFPDLHSELNLSSLELGDSALYFCASSVGGTAGTDTQYFGPGTRLTVL.

V and J are TRBV5-8 and TRBJ2-7, with D unclear. CDR1 is SGHTS and CDR2 is YDEGEE in the germline V gene. The V and J ends lost 3 bases and 2 bases respectively, with 15 bases between them. The CDR3 has 15 amino acids. The CDR3 here is CASSSLQIGPYEQYF. The CDR3 DNA sequence: TGTGCCAGCAGCTCACTCCAAATTGGCCCCTACGAGCAGTACTTC. The whole variable domain, remainder taken from reference TRBV5-8 and TRBJ2-7, is EAGVTQSPTHLIKTRGQQATLRCSPISGHTSVYWYQQALGLGLQFLLWYDEGEERNRGNFPPRFSGRQFPNYSSELNVNALELEDSALYLCASSSLQIGPYEQYFGPGTRLTVT.

This clonotype has a single count. An end of the junction differs from the germline gene, which may be a read error. CDR3: CASSADGGVNTETFF. The CDR3 bases are TGCGCCAGCAGCGCAGACGGGGGCGTGAACACTGAAACTTTCTTT. V and J are TRBV5-1 and TRBJ1-1; D possibly corresponds to TRBD1 (6 bases). The CDR3 is 15 amino acids. The germline CDR1 and CDR2 sequences are SGHRS and YFSETQ.

This clonotype has at least ten counts. This chain links TRBV28 with TRBJ2-5, with D uncertain. V was shortened by 6 bases and J by 5 bases, with 7 bases between the two germline ends. This CDR3 comprises 11 residues. The germline gives CDR1 MDHEN, CDR2 SYDVKM. CDR3: CASRVRETQYF. CDR3 coding DNA: TGTGCCAGCAGGGTCCGGGAGACCCAGTACTTC.

In its sample, this clonotype was seen many times. V gene TRBV28 combines with J gene TRBJ1-2; no reliable D call. V was pared by 6 bases and J by 7 bases, with 15 bases between. Germline-derived CDR1 and CDR2 are MDHEN and SYDVKM. The CDR3 loop spans 13 amino acids. The CDR3 DNA follows: TGTGCCAGCAGCCCCAACCGGAGGGCTGGCTACACCTTC. It encodes CASSPNRRAGYTF.

In its sample, this clonotype was seen a few times. The V and J genes are TRBV12-5 and TRBJ1-5; D unclear. CDR3 length equals 15 residues. The germline V gene encodes CDR1 LGHNT and CDR2 FRNRAP. V dropped 3 bases and J dropped 3 bases, with 12 bases sitting between them. CDR3 residues: CASGFFGQDNQPQHF. The CDR3, as DNA: TGTGCTAGTGGTTTTTTTGGGCAAGACAATCAGCCCCAGCATTTT. The variable domain in full, with the rest retrieved from reference TRBV12-5 and TRBJ1-5, is DARVTQTPRHKVTEMGQEVTMRCQPILGHNTVFWYRQTMMQGLELLAYFRNRAPLDDSGMPKDRFSAEMPDATLATLKIQPSEPRDSAVYFCASGFFGQDNQPQHFGDGTRLSIL.

Worth noting for this clonotype: With a much larger clone just one base away, this may be a read error. Given the absence of the conserved phenylalanine or tryptophan at the CDR3 end, a read error is likely. The chain uses TRBV2 and TRBJ2-7, with no clear D. Germline V gene data show CDR1 as SNHLY and CDR2 as FYNNEI. Trimming cost V 4 bases and J 2 bases, with 15 bases left between them. The CDR3 has 15 amino acids. The DNA for the CDR3 is TGTGCCAGCAGTGGCCAGACCGCCACTACCTACGAGCAGTACTCC. Amino acids: CASSGQTATTYEQYS.

The chain carries TRBV15 and TRBJ2-7; D ambiguous. Trimming shortened V by 2 bases and J by 0 bases, and 11 bases separated the two germline ends. Germline lookup yields CDR1 LNHNV and CDR2 YYDKDF (reference sequence). This CDR3 region has 15 residues. In nucleotides, the CDR3 is TGTGCCACCAGCAGATTGGACGGTAGCTCCTACGAGCAGTACTTC. The encoded protein is CATSRLDGSSYEQYF.

By its share, this clonotype is large. The V and J genes are TRBV7-6 and TRBJ2-7; D unclear. The V gene's germline CDR1 is SGHVS and CDR2 FNYEAQ. The CDR3 is 13 residues long. Between the trimmed V and J ends, which lost 5 bases and 3 bases, there was a span of 11 bases. Here the CDR3 DNA reads TGTGCCAGCAGCGCAGGACCTAACTACGAGCAGTACTTC. This gives the protein CASSAGPNYEQYF.

This sequence joins TRBV27 and TRBJ2-5; TRBD2 aligns across 8 bases. The CDR3 contains 15 residues. Losses at the gene ends were 4 bases for V and 1 base for J; bases not matched to a gene: 5. Germline V CDR1 and CDR2: MNHEY, SMNVEV (reference sequence). The CDR3: CASSYAGGFQETQYF. CDR3 DNA: TGTGCCAGCAGTTATGCGGGGGGATTCCAAGAGACCCAGTACTTC.